This TCR beta chain is drawn from a study of blood T cell repertoires in COVID-19. The CDR3 has 16 amino acids. The J segment lost 8 bases and the V segment lost 1 base, leaving 10 bases of the junction unmatched. Looked up from germline, CDR1 is GTSNPN and CDR2 is SVGIG (reference sequence). The protocol was immunoSEQ multiplex PCR, while the TCRdb copy is restricted to in-frame clones and leaves out a portion. The sample yields roughly 64,000 clones, 65% to 80% seen once. Material for sequencing was peripheral blood. This TCR was sampled from a human donor in a cohort sampled during active COVID-19. The rearrangement joins TRBV30 to TRBJ2-1; 11 bases are a match to TRBD2. CDR3 bases: TGTGCCTGGAGTGGACCACTAGCGGGGGTAGGTGATGAGCAGTTCTTC. Its protein product is CAWSGPLAGVGDEQFF. Based on the CDR3 plus reference TRBV30 and TRBJ2-1, the full variable domain is SQTIHQWPATLVQPVGSPLSLECTVEGTSNPNLYWYRQAAGRGLQLLFYSVGIGQISSEVPQNLSASRPQDRQFILSSKKLLLSDSGFYLCAWSGPLAGVGDEQFFGPGTRLTVL.